This T cell receptor beta chain was recovered during a study of T cells in Graves' hyperthyroidism and ophthalmopathy. Amplification of TCR beta CDR3 regions was performed using RNA transcripts as template. A first-round RT-PCR of the TCR CDR3 used the HTBI primer set. MiXCR, run by TCRdb on the multiplex PCR reads, gives a single entry per CDR3 protein. The profile shows about 600,000 distinct CDR3 sequences, 16% of them singletons. Disease lasting under 3 months, a NOSPECS grade of at least 4, and a Clinical Activity Score of at least 3 were features of the ophthalmopathy patients. The CDR3 contains 16 residues. The ends were cut back, 6 bases at V and 0 bases at J, with 15 bases in the middle. The V gene's germline CDR1 is MGHDK and CDR2 SYGVNS.

Source material: blood. The origin of this receptor is a woman between 40 and 55 years old with Graves' ophthalmopathy. The chain joins TRBV25-1 to TRBJ2-1; perhaps TRBD1 as D (6 bases). The CDR3 region has the DNA TGTGCCAGCAGCCCAGGGGTGAGGGGCTCCTACAATGAGCAGTTCTTC. Translated, it gives CASSPGVRGSYNEQFF.